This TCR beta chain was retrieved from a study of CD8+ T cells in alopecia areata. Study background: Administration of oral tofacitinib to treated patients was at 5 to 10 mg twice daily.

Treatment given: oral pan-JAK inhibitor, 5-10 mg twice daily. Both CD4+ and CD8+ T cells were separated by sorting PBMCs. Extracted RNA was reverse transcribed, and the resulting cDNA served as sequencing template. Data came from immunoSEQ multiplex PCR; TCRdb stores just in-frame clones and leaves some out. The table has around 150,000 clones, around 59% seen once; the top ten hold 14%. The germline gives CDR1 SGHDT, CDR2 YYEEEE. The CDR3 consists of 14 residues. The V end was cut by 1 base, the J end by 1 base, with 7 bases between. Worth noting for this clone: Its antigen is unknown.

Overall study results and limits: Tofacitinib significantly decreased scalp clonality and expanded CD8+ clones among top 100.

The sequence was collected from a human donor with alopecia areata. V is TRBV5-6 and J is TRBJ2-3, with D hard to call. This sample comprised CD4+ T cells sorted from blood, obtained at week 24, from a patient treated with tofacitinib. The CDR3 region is CASSLTYRTDTQYF. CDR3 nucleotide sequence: TGTGCCAGCAGCTTGACCTACCGCACAGATACGCAGTATTTT.